The present T cell receptor (beta chain) was sequenced within a study of technical replicates of blood from four donors. V trimming: 4 bases; J trimming: 6 bases; junction bases outside the gene matches: 9. CDR1 is SGHRS, CDR2 YFSETQ, per germline. This CDR3 has 16 residues. Profiling relied on immunoSEQ multiplex PCR, and the TCRdb table lists in-frame clones only, not all of them. The table has approximately 69,000 clones, about 96% seen once. The clonotype originates from a human donor in good health. Sequenced: T cells isolated from PBMCs. The chain combines TRBV5-1 with TRBJ2-2, with TRBD2 matching 10 bases. The CDR3 reads CASSPLSSGSAGELFF. CDR3 DNA: TGCGCCAGCAGCCCTCTTTCTAGCGGGAGTGCCGGGGAGCTGTTTTTT.